The rows below give T cell receptor beta chains drawn from one sample of a study of T cell changes during pregnancy in multiple sclerosis. Repertoires were generated with immunoSEQ multiplex PCR, while TCRdb's copy carries only in-frame clones and drops some. Of tens of thousands of clones listed, 80% to 95% were seen once; the top ten hold under 0.95%. The sample in question was peripheral blood, obtained in the first trimester of pregnancy. The receptors originated from a female donor with multiple sclerosis, enrolled in a pregnancy study. Both conserved end residues are part of each CDR3. D genes are given only for firm matches. Some rows have no size entry. The others give once, few or many, or a class for an expanded clone.

J gene,D gene,V gene,clone size,CDR3 protein,CDR3 DNA
TRBJ2-7,TRBD2,TRBV9,NA,CASSKRGADSYEQYF,TGTGCCAGCAGCAAGCGGGGGGCCGACTCCTACGAGCAGTACTTC
TRBJ1-1,NA,TRBV19,once,CASILWAGNTEAFF,TGTGCCAGTATCCTATGGGCAGGGAACACTGAAGCTTTCTTT
TRBJ1-6,NA,TRBV7-3,NA,CASSLTQNSPLHF,TGTGCCAGCAGCTTAACCCAGAATTCACCCCTCCACTTT
TRBJ1-5,NA,TRBV4-1,NA,CASSLRDTNQPQHF,TGCGCCAGCAGCCTCCGGGACACCAATCAGCCCCAGCATTTT
TRBJ2-7,NA,TRBV4-2,NA,CASSQETLAYEQYF,TGTGCCAGCAGCCAAGAAACCCTCGCCTACGAGCAGTACTTC
TRBJ2-6,NA,TRBV10-3,NA,CAISDPLGSSGANVLTF,TGTGCCATCAGTGACCCCTTGGGGAGCTCTGGGGCCAACGTCCTGACTTTC
TRBJ1-2,TRBD1,TRBV6-5,NA,CASSYSTGRSYTF,TGTGCCAGCAGTTACTCGACAGGGAGGAGCTACACCTTC
TRBJ2-7,TRBD1,TRBV18,NA,CASSPTIRTGTPYEQYF,TGTGCCAGCTCACCTACAATCCGGACAGGAACACCCTACGAGCAGTACTTC
TRBJ1-1,NA,TRBV29-1,NA,CSAGWAANTEAFF,TGCAGCGCTGGTTGGGCAGCGAACACTGAAGCTTTCTTT
TRBJ1-5,NA,TRBV7-3,few,CASSLKWSFRPQHF,TGTGCCAGCAGCTTAAAATGGAGCTTTCGTCCCCAGCATTTT
TRBJ2-7,TRBD1,TRBV6-1,NA,CASRPDRGIYEQYF,TGTGCCAGCAGACCGGACAGGGGGATTTACGAGCAGTACTTC
TRBJ1-4,TRBD1,TRBV27,NA,CASSLDRGPEEKLFF,TGTGCCAGCAGCCTGGACAGGGGGCCAGAAGAAAAACTGTTTTTT
TRBJ2-1,TRBD2,TRBV19,NA,CASLPSGGVYEQFF,TGTGCCAGCCTTCCTAGCGGGGGAGTTTATGAGCAGTTCTTC
TRBJ1-2,NA,TRBV7-2,NA,CASSLADYGYTF,TGTGCCAGCAGCTTAGCCGACTATGGCTACACCTTC
TRBJ2-2,TRBD1,TRBV7-3,NA,CASSLSWTGGATGELFF,TGTGCCAGCAGCCTATCGTGGACAGGGGGGGCGACCGGGGAGCTGTTTTTT
TRBJ1-5,TRBD1,TRBV6-6,once,CASNTGDSNQPQHF,TGTGCCAGCAATACAGGGGATAGCAATCAGCCCCAGCATTTT
TRBJ2-2,TRBD1,TRBV7-6,NA,CASSLGVGTGRNGELFF,TGTGCCAGCAGCTTAGGGGTCGGGACAGGGAGGAACGGGGAGCTGTTTTTT
TRBJ2-3,NA,TRBV7-3,NA,CASSRYVGQDTQYF,TGTGCCAGCAGCCGCTATGTGGGGCAAGATACGCAGTATTTT
TRBJ2-3,TRBD1,TRBV7-2,NA,CASSPRTGGLRADTQYF,TGTGCCAGCAGCCCGCGGACAGGGGGCCTCAGGGCAGATACGCAGTATTTT
TRBJ2-4,TRBD1,TRBV6-5,NA,CASGTPGQINIQYF,TGTGCCAGCGGAACCCCGGGACAGATAAACATTCAGTACTTC
TRBJ1-4,TRBD1,TRBV5-6,NA,CASSFLDRGNEKLFF,TGTGCCAGCAGCTTTTTGGACAGGGGTAATGAAAAACTGTTTTTT
TRBJ2-3,TRBD1,TRBV6-1,NA,CASSPTGGFTDTQYF,TGTGCCAGCAGTCCGACAGGGGGATTCACAGATACGCAGTATTTT
TRBJ1-4,NA,TRBV29-1,once,CSVVRGTTNEKLFF,TGCAGCGTTGTTCGGGGGACAACTAATGAAAAACTGTTTTTT
TRBJ1-1,NA,TRBV7-2,NA,CASSMGGATEAFF,TGTGCCAGCAGCATGGGCGGGGCGACTGAAGCTTTCTTT
TRBJ1-4,TRBD1,TRBV5-4,NA,CASSLQGAGNEKLFF,TGTGCCAGCAGCCTTCAGGGGGCCGGCAATGAAAAACTGTTTTTT
TRBJ1-1,NA,TRBV6-5,NA,CASSYGQPRSEAFF,TGTGCCAGCAGTTACGGACAGCCAAGAAGTGAAGCTTTCTTT
TRBJ2-5,NA,TRBV30,NA,CAWSVRGTQYF,TGTGCCTGGAGTGTTCGAGGGACCCAGTACTTC
TRBJ1-2,NA,TRBV7-9,NA,CASSSPRQGYGYTF,TGTGCCAGCAGCTCTCCACGGCAGGGGTACGGCTACACCTTC
TRBJ2-7,NA,TRBV9,NA,CASSAEDNYEQYF,TGTGCCAGCAGCGCAGAGGACAACTACGAGCAGTACTTC
TRBJ1-1,NA,TRBV2,NA,CASSGELNTEAFF,TGTGCCAGCAGTGGCGAGTTGAACACTGAAGCTTTCTTT
TRBJ1-2,TRBD1,TRBV6-1,NA,CASSANLDRVGLKYGYTF,TGTGCCAGCAGTGCGAACCTTGACAGGGTGGGATTGAAGTATGGCTACACCTTC
TRBJ2-5,TRBD1,TRBV7-6,NA,CASSSDRDRVGETQYF,TGTGCCAGCAGCTCTGACCGGGACAGGGTGGGAGAGACCCAGTACTTC
TRBJ1-2,TRBD1,TRBV7-2,NA,CASSFLKQGGDGYTF,TGTGCCAGCAGTTTTCTGAAACAGGGGGGAGATGGCTACACCTTC
TRBJ2-5,NA,TRBV6-6,NA,CASSYFRGEETQYF,TGTGCCAGCAGTTACTTCAGGGGGGAAGAGACCCAGTACTTC
TRBJ2-5,TRBD2,TRBV4-1,NA,CASSQVPSGQETQYF,TGCGCCAGCAGCCAAGTGCCTAGCGGACAAGAGACCCAGTACTTC
TRBJ1-6,NA,TRBV7-6,NA,CASSLGGGSELDSPLHF,TGTGCCAGCAGCTTAGGCGGAGGGTCTGAATTGGATTCACCCCTCCACTTT
TRBJ2-3,TRBD1,TRBV19,NA,CASSIGTGVRDTQYF,TGTGCCAGTAGTATAGGGACAGGGGTGAGAGATACGCAGTATTTT
TRBJ2-7,NA,TRBV9,NA,CASSVSSGSSYEQYF,TGTGCCAGCAGCGTCTCCAGCGGAAGCTCCTACGAGCAGTACTTC
TRBJ2-3,NA,TRBV7-7,once,CASSLTMGPTDTQYF,TGTGCCAGCAGCTTAACTATGGGGCCCACAGATACGCAGTATTTT
TRBJ2-1,TRBD2,TRBV30,NA,CAWNKPSGNNEQFF,TGTGCCTGGAACAAGCCTAGCGGAAACAATGAGCAGTTCTTC
TRBJ1-1,TRBD1,TRBV11-3,once,CASGMDRGTEAFF,TGTGCCAGCGGCATGGACAGGGGCACTGAAGCTTTCTTT
TRBJ1-1,NA,TRBV20-1,NA,CSARLRRVAFF,TGCAGTGCTAGATTGCGACGGGTAGCTTTCTTT